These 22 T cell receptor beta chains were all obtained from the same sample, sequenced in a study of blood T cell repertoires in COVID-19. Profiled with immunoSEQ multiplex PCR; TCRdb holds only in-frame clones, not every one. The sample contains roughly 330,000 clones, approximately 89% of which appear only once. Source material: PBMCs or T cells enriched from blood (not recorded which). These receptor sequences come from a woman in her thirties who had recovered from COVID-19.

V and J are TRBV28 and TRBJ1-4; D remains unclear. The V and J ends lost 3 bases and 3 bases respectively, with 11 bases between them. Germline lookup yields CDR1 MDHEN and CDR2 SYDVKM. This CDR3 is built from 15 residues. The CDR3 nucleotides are TGTGCCAGCAGTTTTATGGGAGCAGCTAATGAAAAACTGTTTTTT. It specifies CASSFMGAANEKLFF. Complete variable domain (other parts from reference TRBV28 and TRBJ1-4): DVKVTQSSRYLVKRTGEKVFLECVQDMDHENMFWYRQDPGLGLRLIYFSYDVKMKEKGDIPEGYSVSREKKERFSLILESASTNQTSMYLCASSFMGAANEKLFFGSGTQLSVL.

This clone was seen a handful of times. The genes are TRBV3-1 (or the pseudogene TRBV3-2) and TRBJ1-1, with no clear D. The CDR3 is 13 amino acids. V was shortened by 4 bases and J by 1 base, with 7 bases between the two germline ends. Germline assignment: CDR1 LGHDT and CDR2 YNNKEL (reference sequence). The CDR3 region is CASSPGRNTEAFF. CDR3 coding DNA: TGTGCCAGCAGCCCCGGGAGGAACACTGAAGCTTTCTTT.

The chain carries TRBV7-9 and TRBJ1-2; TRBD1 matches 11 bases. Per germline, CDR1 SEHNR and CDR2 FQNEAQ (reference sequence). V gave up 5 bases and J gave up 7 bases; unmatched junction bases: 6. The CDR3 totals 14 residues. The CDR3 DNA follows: TGTGCCAGCAGCCCCGGACAGGGGGCGCGTGGCTACACCTTC. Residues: CASSPGQGARGYTF.

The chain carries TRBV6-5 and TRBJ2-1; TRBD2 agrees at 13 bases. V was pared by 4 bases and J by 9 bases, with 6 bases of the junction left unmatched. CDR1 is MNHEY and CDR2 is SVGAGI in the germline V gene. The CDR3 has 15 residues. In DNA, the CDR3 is TGTGCCAGCAGTTCCACTAGCGGGGGGGTTACTGAGCAGTTCTTC. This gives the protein CASSSTSGGVTEQFF.

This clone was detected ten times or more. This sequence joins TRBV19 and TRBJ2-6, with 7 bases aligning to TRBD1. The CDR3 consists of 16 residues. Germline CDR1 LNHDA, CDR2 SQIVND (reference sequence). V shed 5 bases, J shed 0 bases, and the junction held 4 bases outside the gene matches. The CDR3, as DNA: TGTGCCAGTAGTGAGGGACAGCTCTCTGGGGCCAACGTCCTGACTTTC. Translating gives CASSEGQLSGANVLTF.

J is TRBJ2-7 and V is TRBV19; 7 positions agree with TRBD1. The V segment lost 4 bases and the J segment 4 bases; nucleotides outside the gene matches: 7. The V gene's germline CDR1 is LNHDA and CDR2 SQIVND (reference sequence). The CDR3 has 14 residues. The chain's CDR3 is CASSTPGQKYEQYF. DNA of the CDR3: TGTGCCAGTAGTACTCCGGGACAGAAATACGAGCAGTACTTC.

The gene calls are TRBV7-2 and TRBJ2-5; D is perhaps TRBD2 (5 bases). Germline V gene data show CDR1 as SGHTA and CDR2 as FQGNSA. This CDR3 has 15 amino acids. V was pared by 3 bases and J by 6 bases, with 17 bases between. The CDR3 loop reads CASSLGVAPGQTQYF. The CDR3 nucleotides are TGTGCCAGCAGCTTGGGAGTCGCTCCCGGGCAGACCCAGTACTTC.

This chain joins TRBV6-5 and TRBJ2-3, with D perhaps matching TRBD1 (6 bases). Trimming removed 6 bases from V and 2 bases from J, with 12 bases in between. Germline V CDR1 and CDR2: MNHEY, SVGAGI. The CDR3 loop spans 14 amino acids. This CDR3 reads CASRAQGYTDTQYF. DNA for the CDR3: TGTGCCAGCAGGGCACAGGGATACACAGATACGCAGTATTTT.

CDR3 residues: CASSAGAGEKLFF. CDR3 DNA sequence: TGTGCCAGCTCAGCGGGGGCTGGGGAAAAACTGTTTTTT. The rearrangement joins TRBV18 to TRBJ1-4, with a tentative D call TRBD1 (6 bases). The CDR3 contains 13 residues. V lost 5 bases and J 8 bases, leaving 12 bases between the germline ends. The germline V gene encodes CDR1 KGHSH and CDR2 LQKENI.

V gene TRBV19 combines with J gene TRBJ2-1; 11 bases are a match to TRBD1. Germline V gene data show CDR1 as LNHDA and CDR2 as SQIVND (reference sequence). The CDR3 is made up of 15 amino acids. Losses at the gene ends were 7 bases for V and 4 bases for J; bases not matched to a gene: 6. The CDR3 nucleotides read TGTGCCAGTATGCGGGACAGGGGGTCTTACAATGAGCAGTTCTTC. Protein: CASMRDRGSYNEQFF. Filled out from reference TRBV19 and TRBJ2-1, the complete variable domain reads DGGITQSPKYLFRKEGQNVTLSCEQNLNHDAMYWYRQDPGQGLRLIYYSQIVNDFQKGDIAEGYSVSREKKESFPLTVTSAQKNPTAFYLCASMRDRGSYNEQFFGPGTRLTVL.

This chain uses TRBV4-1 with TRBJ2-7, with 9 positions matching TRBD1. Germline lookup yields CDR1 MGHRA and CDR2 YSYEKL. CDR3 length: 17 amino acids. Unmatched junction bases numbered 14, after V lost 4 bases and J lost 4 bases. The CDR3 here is CASSLKADGTGPYEQYF. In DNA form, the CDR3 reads TGCGCCAGCAGCCTAAAAGCTGATGGGACAGGGCCTTACGAGCAGTACTTC.

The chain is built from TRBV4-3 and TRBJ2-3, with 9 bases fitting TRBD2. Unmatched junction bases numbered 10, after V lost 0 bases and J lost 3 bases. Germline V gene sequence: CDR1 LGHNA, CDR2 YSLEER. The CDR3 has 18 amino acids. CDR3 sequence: CASSQDRISGGGTDTQYF. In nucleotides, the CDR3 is TGCGCCAGCAGCCAAGATCGAATTAGCGGGGGAGGTACAGATACGCAGTATTTT.

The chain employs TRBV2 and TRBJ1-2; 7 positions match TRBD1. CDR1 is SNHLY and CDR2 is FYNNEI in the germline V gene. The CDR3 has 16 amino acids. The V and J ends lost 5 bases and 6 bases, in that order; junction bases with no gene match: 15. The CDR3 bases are TGTGCCAGCAGTCTAAGGAGACAGGGAGGAAATGATGGCTACACCTTC. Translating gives CASSLRRQGGNDGYTF.

The DNA for the CDR3 is TGTGCCAGCAGCAGAAGGACAGGGTGGAATTCACCCCTCCACTTT. Amino acids: CASSRRTGWNSPLHF. The chain joins TRBV6-2 or TRBV6-3 to TRBJ1-6; 8 bases align to TRBD1. The CDR3 runs to 15 residues. The ends lost 6 bases at V and 7 bases at J; junction bases unmatched: 8. Per germline, CDR1 MNHEY and CDR2 SVGEGT.

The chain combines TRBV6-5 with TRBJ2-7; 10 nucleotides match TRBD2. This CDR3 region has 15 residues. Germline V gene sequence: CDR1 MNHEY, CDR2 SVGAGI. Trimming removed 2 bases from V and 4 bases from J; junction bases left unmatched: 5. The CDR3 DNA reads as TGTGCCAGCAGTTACGAAGCGGGGGGGCCGTACGAGCAGTACTTC. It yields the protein CASSYEAGGPYEQYF.

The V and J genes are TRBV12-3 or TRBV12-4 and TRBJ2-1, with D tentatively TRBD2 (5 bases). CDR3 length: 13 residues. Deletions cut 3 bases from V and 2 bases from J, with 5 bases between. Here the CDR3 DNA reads TGTGCCAGCAGTTTCGGGACCTACAATGAGCAGTTCTTC. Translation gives CASSFGTYNEQFF.

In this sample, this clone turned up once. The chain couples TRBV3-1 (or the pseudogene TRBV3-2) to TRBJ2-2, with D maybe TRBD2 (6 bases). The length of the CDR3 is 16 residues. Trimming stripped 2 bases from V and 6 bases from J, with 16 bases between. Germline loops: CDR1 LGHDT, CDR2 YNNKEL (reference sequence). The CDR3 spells CASSQWELAAAGELFF. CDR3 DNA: TGTGCCAGCAGCCAATGGGAACTAGCCGCAGCCGGGGAGCTGTTTTTT.

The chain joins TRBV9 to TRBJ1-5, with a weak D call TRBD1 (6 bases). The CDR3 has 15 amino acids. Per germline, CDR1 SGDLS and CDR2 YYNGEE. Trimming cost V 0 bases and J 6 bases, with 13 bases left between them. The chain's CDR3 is CASSVEGTRGQPQHF. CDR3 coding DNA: TGTGCCAGCAGCGTAGAAGGGACAAGAGGTCAGCCCCAGCATTTT.

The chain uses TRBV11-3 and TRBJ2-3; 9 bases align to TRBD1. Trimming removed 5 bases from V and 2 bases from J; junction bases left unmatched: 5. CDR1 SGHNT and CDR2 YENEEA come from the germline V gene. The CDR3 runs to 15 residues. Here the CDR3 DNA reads TGTGCCAGCAGCGCCGGGACAGGGTACACAGATACGCAGTATTTT. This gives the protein CASSAGTGYTDTQYF. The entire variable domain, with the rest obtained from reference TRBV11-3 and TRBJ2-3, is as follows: EAGVVQSPRYKIIEKKQPVAFWCNPISGHNTLYWYLQNLGQGPELLIRYENEEAVDDSQLPKDRFSAERLKGVDSTLKIQPAELGDSAVYLCASSAGTGYTDTQYFGPGTRLTVL.

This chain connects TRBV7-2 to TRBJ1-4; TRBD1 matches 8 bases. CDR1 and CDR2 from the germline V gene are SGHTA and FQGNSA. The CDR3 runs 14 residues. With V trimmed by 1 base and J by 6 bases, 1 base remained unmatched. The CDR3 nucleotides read TGTGCCAGCAGCTTAGACAGGGGGGATGAAAAACTGTTTTTT. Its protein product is CASSLDRGDEKLFF. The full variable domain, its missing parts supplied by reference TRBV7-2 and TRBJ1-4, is GAGVSQSPSNKVTEKGKDVELRCDPISGHTALYWYRQSLGQGLEFLIYFQGNSAPDKSGLPSDRFSAERTGGSVSTLTIQRTQQEDSAVYLCASSLDRGDEKLFFGSGTQLSVL.

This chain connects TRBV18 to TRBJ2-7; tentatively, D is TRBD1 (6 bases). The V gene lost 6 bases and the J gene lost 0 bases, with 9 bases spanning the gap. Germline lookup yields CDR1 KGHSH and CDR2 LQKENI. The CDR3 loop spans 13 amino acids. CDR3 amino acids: CASSQGPSYEQYF. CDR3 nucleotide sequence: TGTGCCAGCTCCCAGGGGCCCTCCTACGAGCAGTACTTC.

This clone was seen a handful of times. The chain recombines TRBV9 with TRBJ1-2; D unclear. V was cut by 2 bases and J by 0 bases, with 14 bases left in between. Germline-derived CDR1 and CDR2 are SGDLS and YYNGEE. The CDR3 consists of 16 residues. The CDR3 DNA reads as TGTGCCAGCAGCGTTTTAACAGTTGAGACTAACTATGGCTACACCTTC. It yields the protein CASSVLTVETNYGYTF.